The 30 T cell receptor beta chains below were found in one sample sequenced in a study of blood T cell repertoires in COVID-19. Data came from immunoSEQ multiplex PCR; TCRdb stores just in-frame clones and leaves some out. The repertoire holds roughly 200,000 clones, with roughly 88% as singletons. Sequencing was carried out using peripheral blood. These TCRs come from a human donor with active or convalescent COVID-19. The donor label of this sample is uncertain.

The chain recombines TRBV5-1 with TRBJ2-1; 7 bases line up with TRBD2. V shed 0 bases, J shed 4 bases, and the junction held 7 bases outside the gene matches. This CDR3 comprises 16 residues. Germline CDR1 SGHRS, CDR2 YFSETQ. The CDR3 coding sequence is TGCGCCAGCAGCTTGGATGTGGGAGGGCGGTACAATGAGCAGTTCTTC. Translated, it gives CASSLDVGGRYNEQFF.

The chain carries TRBV9 and TRBJ2-5; 7 positions match TRBD2. CDR1 SGDLS and CDR2 YYNGEE come from the germline V gene. The CDR3 loop spans 14 amino acids. V lost 1 base to trimming and J lost 4 bases; unmatched junction nucleotides: 4. The CDR3 sequence: CASSVTSGGETQYF. CDR3 nucleotide sequence: TGTGCCAGCAGCGTAACCTCGGGGGGAGAGACCCAGTACTTC.

The chain uses TRBV11-2 and TRBJ2-7, with 8 bases fitting TRBD1. The CDR3 length is 13 residues. Germline trimming cut 2 bases from V and 5 bases from J; bases unmatched to any gene: 2. Germline-derived CDR1 and CDR2 are SGHAT and FQNNGV. In nucleotides, the CDR3 is TGTGCCAGCAGCTTATACAGGGGGAACGAGCAGTACTTC. It yields the protein CASSLYRGNEQYF.

This clone was counted many times. The chain carries TRBV5-6 and TRBJ1-1; tentative D call: TRBD1 (6 bases). Germline V gives CDR1 SGHDT, CDR2 YYEEEE. CDR3 size: 15 residues. The V end lost 4 bases, the J end lost 1 base, and 14 bases lay between the germline ends. The CDR3 DNA reads TGTGCCAGCAGCCGCGCAGGGGTATGGAACACTGAAGCTTTCTTT. Amino acids: CASSRAGVWNTEAFF.

The sample holds one count of this clone. The chain carries TRBV6-4 and TRBJ1-1; D perhaps matches TRBD1 (6 bases). The CDR3 contains 22 residues. CDR1 is MRHNA, CDR2 SNTAGT, per germline. V gave up 2 bases and J gave up 1 base, with 32 bases separating them. CDR3 loop: CASSDGRGWGHDASLQNTEAFF. The CDR3 DNA is TGTGCCAGCAGTGACGGCCGCGGTTGGGGGCACGATGCGTCCCTCCAGAACACTGAAGCTTTCTTT.

V gene TRBV4-1 combines with J gene TRBJ2-7; D gene ambiguous. The CDR3 runs to 14 residues. Deletions cut 0 bases from V and 3 bases from J, with 9 bases between. CDR1 and CDR2 (germline): MGHRA, YSYEKL. The CDR3 loop is CASSQDPTIYEQYF. The DNA of the CDR3 is TGCGCCAGCAGCCAAGATCCAACTATCTACGAGCAGTACTTC.

The chain couples TRBV10-3 to TRBJ2-3; 8 positions agree with TRBD1. CDR1 ENHRY and CDR2 SYGVKD come from the germline V gene. This CDR3 is 16 amino acids long. V shed 6 bases, J shed 2 bases, and the junction held 10 bases outside the gene matches. The CDR3 loop is CAISLLTGASTDTQYF. CDR3 nucleotides: TGTGCCATCAGCTTATTGACAGGGGCCTCCACAGATACGCAGTATTTT.

CDR3 region: CASSVGGQAGYGYTF. As DNA, the CDR3 is TGTGCCAGCAGCGTAGGCGGACAGGCTGGTTATGGCTACACCTTC. The gene calls are TRBV9 and TRBJ1-2; 7 bases match TRBD1. This CDR3 spans 15 amino acids. The J segment lost 5 bases and the V segment lost 0 bases, leaving 7 bases of the junction unmatched. Germline loops: CDR1 SGDLS, CDR2 YYNGEE. Complete variable domain (other parts from reference TRBV9 and TRBJ1-2): DSGVTQTPKHLITATGQRVTLRCSPRSGDLSVYWYQQSLDQGLQFLIQYYNGEERAKGNILERFSAQQFPDLHSELNLSSLELGDSALYFCASSVGGQAGYGYTFGSGTRLTVV.

The chain employs TRBV4-2 and TRBJ2-5, with D tentatively TRBD2 (6 bases). The germline gives CDR1 LGHNA, CDR2 YNFKEQ. V lost 0 bases to trimming and J lost 2 bases, with 16 bases between them. CDR3 size: 17 residues. CDR3 coding DNA: TGTGCCAGCAGCCAAGACGTTATGGCGGGGAGGCAAGAGACCCAGTACTTC. Amino acids: CASSQDVMAGRQETQYF.

This sequence joins TRBV12-5 and TRBJ2-5; 15 bases fit TRBD2. J was trimmed by 0 bases and V by 1 base; bases with no gene match: 9. The CDR3 extends over 20 amino acids. Germline V gene lookup returns CDR1 LGHNT and CDR2 FRNRAP. The CDR3 loop reads CASGLGPRTSGGAYQETQYF. The CDR3 nucleotides read TGTGCTAGTGGTTTGGGACCCCGGACTAGCGGGGGGGCCTACCAAGAGACCCAGTACTTC.

The V call is TRBV19, the J call TRBJ2-5, with TRBD1 matching 10 bases. With 4 bases clipped from V and 2 bases from J, the junction kept 7 bases outside the gene matches. The CDR3 is 16 residues long. Germline V gene sequence: CDR1 LNHDA, CDR2 SQIVND (reference sequence). Here the CDR3 DNA reads TGTGCCAGTAGTACCAGACAGGGGGCGAATCAAGAGACCCAGTACTTC. Translated: CASSTRQGANQETQYF.

The chain recombines TRBV27 with TRBJ2-7; possible D gene TRBD2, 6 bases. CDR3 length: 16 residues. Germline CDR1 reads MNHEY; CDR2 reads SMNVEV (reference sequence). The V end lost 1 base, the J end lost 5 bases, and 18 bases lay between the germline ends. CDR3 residues: CASSLYAGLQSDEQYF. CDR3 DNA sequence: TGTGCCAGCAGTTTATATGCGGGACTCCAATCGGACGAGCAGTACTTC.

V is TRBV27 and J is TRBJ2-7; 7 bases align to TRBD2. Germline V gene sequence: CDR1 MNHEY, CDR2 SMNVEV (reference sequence). The CDR3 is 15 amino acids. With 1 base clipped from V and 3 bases from J, the junction kept 6 bases outside the gene matches. This CDR3 reads CASSLYLADNYEQYF. As DNA, the CDR3 is TGTGCCAGCAGTTTATACCTAGCGGACAACTACGAGCAGTACTTC.

The chain joins TRBV5-4 to TRBJ1-1; D is undetermined. Trimming removed 1 base from V and 6 bases from J, with 13 bases in between. CDR3 length equals 14 residues. The germline V gene has CDR1 SGHNT and CDR2 YYREEE (reference sequence). CDR3 coding DNA: TGTGCCAGCAGCTTGCGGGTCCTCGGGGCTGAAGCTTTCTTT. It encodes CASSLRVLGAEAFF.

The chain couples TRBV3-1 (or the pseudogene TRBV3-2) to TRBJ2-1, with 7 nucleotides matching TRBD2. After removal of 4 bases from V and 16 bases from J, the junction contained 10 bases not matched to a gene. The CDR3 has 12 residues. Germline V gives CDR1 LGHDT, CDR2 YNNKEL (reference sequence). The CDR3 region has the DNA TGTGCCAGCAGCCTTATAGGGCGGGAGCCCTTCTTC. Translated: CASSLIGREPFF.

V and J are TRBV10-3 and TRBJ1-6; D is possibly TRBD1 (5 bases). Germline V CDR1 and CDR2: ENHRY, SYGVKD. This CDR3 is built from 13 residues. Trimming took 10 bases from V and 1 from J, leaving 8 bases between them. CDR3 sequence: CANGGSYNSPLHF. CDR3 bases: TGTGCCAACGGGGGGTCCTATAATTCACCCCTCCACTTT.

The V gene is TRBV10-3, the J gene TRBJ1-2; weak D call: TRBD1 (5 bases). Germline CDR1 and CDR2: ENHRY and SYGVKD. Trimming took 5 bases from V and 8 from J, leaving 33 bases between them. The CDR3 consists of 19 residues. CDR3 sequence reads: CAISNPGTGDRFYTGGYTF. The CDR3 nucleotides read TGTGCCATCAGTAACCCCGGGACGGGAGACCGTTTTTATACCGGCGGCTACACCTTC.

The rearrangement joins TRBV5-1 to TRBJ2-5, with TRBD1 matching over 11 bases. Germline values: CDR1 SGHRS, CDR2 YFSETQ. The J segment lost 4 bases and the V segment lost 2 bases, leaving 4 bases of the junction unmatched. The CDR3 consists of 15 residues. In DNA, the CDR3 is TGCGCCAGCAGCTTTGGGGACAGGGGGTCAGAGACCCAGTACTTC. Amino acids: CASSFGDRGSETQYF.

This clone was picked up a small number of times. This chain connects TRBV29-1 to TRBJ2-2, with 10 bases aligning to TRBD2. In germline, CDR1 is SQVTM, CDR2 ANQGSEA. The CDR3 totals 13 residues. CDR3 protein: CSVAGGSTGELFF. CDR3 coding DNA: TGCAGTGTAGCGGGAGGTTCCACCGGGGAGCTGTTTTTT.

The chain links TRBV10-1 to TRBJ2-5, with D hard to call. Germline V gene sequence: CDR1 WNHNN, CDR2 SYGVQD (reference sequence). The CDR3 extends over 15 amino acids. V gave up 2 bases and J gave up 2 bases, with 12 bases separating them. The CDR3 DNA is TGCGCCAGCAGTGAGGGTAGCTTTTCACAAGAGACCCAGTACTTC. This encodes CASSEGSFSQETQYF.

This clone was observed a few times. This sequence joins TRBV5-1 and TRBJ1-3; D is uncertain. The CDR3 contains 13 residues. The germline V and J ends were trimmed by 5 bases and 0 bases, with 6 bases remaining between them. The V gene's germline CDR1 is SGHRS and CDR2 YFSETQ. CDR3 sequence (DNA): TGCGCCAGCAGGCCCAGCTCTGGAAACACCATATATTTT. It yields the protein CASRPSSGNTIYF.

V is TRBV6-4 and J is TRBJ1-5, with D unresolved. V shed 0 bases and J shed 6 bases, with 9 bases lying between them. Germline assignment: CDR1 MRHNA and CDR2 SNTAGT. The CDR3 covers 14 residues. The chain's CDR3 is CASSDSGGAQPQHF. CDR3 bases: TGTGCCAGCAGTGACTCGGGAGGCGCTCAGCCCCAGCATTTT.

The chain recombines TRBV18 with TRBJ2-2; D may be TRBD1 (6 bases). The CDR3 covers 13 residues. The germline V and J ends were trimmed by 3 bases and 5 bases, with 7 bases remaining between them. Germline V lookup: CDR1 KGHSH, CDR2 LQKENI. The CDR3 spells CASSPQGTGELFF. The CDR3 bases are TGTGCCAGCTCACCCCAGGGGACCGGGGAGCTGTTTTTT.

This clone was seen just once. V usage is TRBV7-9 and J usage is TRBJ1-2; no clear D gene. The ends were cut back, 1 base at V and 8 bases at J, with 8 bases in the middle. Germline V lookup: CDR1 SEHNR, CDR2 FQNEAQ (reference sequence). The CDR3 is 12 amino acids. The CDR3 DNA reads as TGTGCCAGCAGCTTAGTTGCGAGGGGCTACACCTTC. This codes for CASSLVARGYTF.

V and J are TRBV11-2 and TRBJ1-2; D gene uncertain. Germline assignment: CDR1 SGHAT and CDR2 FQNNGV. Deletions cut 1 base from V and 2 bases from J, with 11 bases between. This CDR3 is built from 15 residues. CDR3 nucleotide sequence: TGTGCCAGCAGCTTAGGCAACCGAGAGAACTATGGCTACACCTTC. Encoded protein: CASSLGNRENYGYTF.

The V and J genes are TRBV11-3 and TRBJ2-7; TRBD1 is a possible D gene (5 bases). This CDR3 has 12 amino acids. The V end was cut by 1 base, the J end by 5 bases, with 6 bases between. From germline, CDR1 is SGHNT and CDR2 YENEEA. This chain's CDR3 is CASSLGRDEQYF. In nucleotides, the CDR3 is TGTGCCAGCAGCTTAGGCAGGGACGAGCAGTACTTC.

The chain recombines TRBV3-1 (or the pseudogene TRBV3-2) with TRBJ1-1; D is undetermined. V gave up 2 bases and J gave up 0 bases, with 4 bases separating them. The CDR3 runs 13 residues. Germline CDR1 is LGHDT and CDR2 is YNNKEL (reference sequence). CDR3 in DNA: TGTGCCAGCAGCCAATATATGAACACTGAAGCTTTCTTT. This encodes CASSQYMNTEAFF.

This chain joins TRBV7-6 and TRBJ2-5, with D unclear. Germline CDR1 and CDR2: SGHVS and FNYEAQ. This CDR3 has 15 residues. Trimming cost V 1 base and J 1 base, with 10 bases left between them. CDR3 sequence reads: CASSLERRRQETQYF. The CDR3 DNA reads TGTGCCAGCAGCTTAGAGCGTCGCCGCCAAGAGACCCAGTACTTC. The entire variable domain, with the rest obtained from reference TRBV7-6 and TRBJ2-5, is as follows: GAGVSQSPRYKVTKRGQDVALRCDPISGHVSLYWYRQALGQGPEFLTYFNYEAQQDKSGLPNDRFSAERPEGSISTLTIQRTEQRDSAMYRCASSLERRRQETQYFGPGTRLLVL.

This clone came up a few times. This chain connects TRBV7-2 to TRBJ1-4; TRBD1 is a possible D gene (6 bases). V lost 5 bases, J lost 3 bases, and 16 bases lay in between. The germline gives CDR1 SGHTA, CDR2 FQGNSA. This CDR3 is 16 amino acids long. The CDR3 sequence: CASSTSRGAANEKLFF. In DNA, the CDR3 is TGTGCCAGCAGCACCAGTCGGGGGGCGGCTAATGAAAAACTGTTTTTT.

The chain joins TRBV3-1 (or the pseudogene TRBV3-2) to TRBJ2-1, with a weak D call TRBD2 (6 bases). The CDR3 spans 14 residues. V lost 4 bases to trimming and J lost 4 bases, with 11 bases between them. The germline gives CDR1 LGHDT, CDR2 YNNKEL (reference sequence). DNA of the CDR3: TGTGCCAGCAGCCGCGGGGCGTCTTACAATGAGCAGTTCTTC. Amino acid sequence: CASSRGASYNEQFF.